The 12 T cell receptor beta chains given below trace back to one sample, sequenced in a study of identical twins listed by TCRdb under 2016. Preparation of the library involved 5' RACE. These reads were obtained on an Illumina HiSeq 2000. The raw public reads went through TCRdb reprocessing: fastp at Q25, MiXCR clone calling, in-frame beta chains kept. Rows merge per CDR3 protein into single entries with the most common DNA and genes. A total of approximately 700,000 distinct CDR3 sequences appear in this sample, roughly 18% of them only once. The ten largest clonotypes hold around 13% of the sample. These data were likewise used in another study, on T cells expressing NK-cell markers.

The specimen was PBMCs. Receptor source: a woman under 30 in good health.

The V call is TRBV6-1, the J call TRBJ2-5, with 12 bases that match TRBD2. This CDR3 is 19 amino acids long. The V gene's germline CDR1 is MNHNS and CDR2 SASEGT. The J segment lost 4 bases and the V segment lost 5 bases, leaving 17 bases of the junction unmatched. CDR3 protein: CASSPYRLAGAEGGETQYF. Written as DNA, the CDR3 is TGTGCCAGCAGTCCATACCGACTAGCGGGGGCAGAGGGGGGAGAGACCCAGTACTTC.

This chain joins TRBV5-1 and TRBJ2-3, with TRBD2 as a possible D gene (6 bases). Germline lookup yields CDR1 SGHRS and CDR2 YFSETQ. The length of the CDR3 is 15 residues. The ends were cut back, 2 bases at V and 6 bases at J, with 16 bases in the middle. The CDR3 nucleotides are TGCGCCAGCAGCTTAGGCTGGCGCGGGGAGGATACGCAGTATTTT. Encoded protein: CASSLGWRGEDTQYF.

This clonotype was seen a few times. The CDR3 sequence: CASDSSSTDTQYF. The CDR3 nucleotides are TGTGCCAGCGACAGTTCTAGCACAGATACGCAGTATTTT. This rearrangement joins TRBV6-1 to TRBJ2-3, with a weak D call TRBD1 (5 bases). Germline lookup yields CDR1 MNHNS and CDR2 SASEGT. CDR3 length: 13 amino acids. Trimming shortened V by 8 bases and J by 0 bases, and 9 bases separated the two germline ends.

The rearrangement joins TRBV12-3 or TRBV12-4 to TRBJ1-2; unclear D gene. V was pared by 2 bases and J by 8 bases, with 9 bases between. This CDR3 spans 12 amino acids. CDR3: CASSLQSTGYTF. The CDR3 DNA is TGTGCCAGCAGTTTACAGTCTACCGGCTACACCTTC.

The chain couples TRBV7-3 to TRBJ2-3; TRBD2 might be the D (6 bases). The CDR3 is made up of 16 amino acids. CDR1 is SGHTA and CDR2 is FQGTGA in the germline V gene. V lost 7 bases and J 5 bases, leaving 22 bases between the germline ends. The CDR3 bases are TGTGCCAGCAACAGGACCCGACGCGGGGCCCAAGATACGCAGTATTTT. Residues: CASNRTRRGAQDTQYF.

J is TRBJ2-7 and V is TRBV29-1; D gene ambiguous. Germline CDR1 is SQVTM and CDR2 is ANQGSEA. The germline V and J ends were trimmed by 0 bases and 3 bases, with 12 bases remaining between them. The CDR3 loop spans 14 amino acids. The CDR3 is CSVEDRSRVYEQYF. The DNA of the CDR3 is TGCAGCGTTGAAGATCGGAGTAGGGTCTACGAGCAGTACTTC.

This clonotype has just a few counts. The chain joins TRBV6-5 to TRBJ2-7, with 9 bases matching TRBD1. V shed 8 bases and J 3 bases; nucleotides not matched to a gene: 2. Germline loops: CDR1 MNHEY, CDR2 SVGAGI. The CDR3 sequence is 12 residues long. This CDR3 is CASWTGDYEQYF. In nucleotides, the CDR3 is TGTGCCAGCTGGACAGGGGACTACGAGCAGTACTTC.

In nucleotides, the CDR3 is TGTGCCAGCAGCAAAAGGGACCTCGCCTTCGGGGAGCTGTTTTTT. Residues: CASSKRDLAFGELFF. The chain couples TRBV21-1 to TRBJ2-2; the table's TRBD2 call for D was not verified on the DNA. TRBV21-1 has pseudogene status. This CDR3 is 15 amino acids long.

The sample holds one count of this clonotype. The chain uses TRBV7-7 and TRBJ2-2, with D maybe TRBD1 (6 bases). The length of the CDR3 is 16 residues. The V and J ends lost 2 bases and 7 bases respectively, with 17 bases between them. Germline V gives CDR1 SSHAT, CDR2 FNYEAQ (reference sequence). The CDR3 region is CASSLQGRQVVGELFF. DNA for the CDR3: TGTGCCAGCAGCTTACAGGGGCGACAGGTGGTCGGGGAGCTGTTTTTT. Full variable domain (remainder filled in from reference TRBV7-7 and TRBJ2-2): GAGVSQSPRYKVTKRGQDVTLRCDPISSHATLYWYQQALGQGPEFLTYFNYEAQPDKSGLPSDRFSAERPEGSISTLTIQRTEQRDSAMYRCASSLQGRQVVGELFFGEGSRLTVL.

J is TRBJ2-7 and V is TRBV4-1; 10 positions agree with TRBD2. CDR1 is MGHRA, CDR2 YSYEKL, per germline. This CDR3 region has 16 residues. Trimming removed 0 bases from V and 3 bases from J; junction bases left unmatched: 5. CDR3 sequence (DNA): TGCGCCAGCAGCCAAGAAGGTGTAGCGGGAGGCTACGAGCAGTACTTC. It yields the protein CASSQEGVAGGYEQYF.

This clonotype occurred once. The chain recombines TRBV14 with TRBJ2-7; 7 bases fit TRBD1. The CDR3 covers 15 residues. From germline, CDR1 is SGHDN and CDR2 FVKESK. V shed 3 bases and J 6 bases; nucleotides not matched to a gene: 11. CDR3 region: CASSHPDRVPIEQYF. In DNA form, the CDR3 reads TGTGCCAGCAGCCACCCCGACAGGGTACCAATCGAGCAGTACTTC.

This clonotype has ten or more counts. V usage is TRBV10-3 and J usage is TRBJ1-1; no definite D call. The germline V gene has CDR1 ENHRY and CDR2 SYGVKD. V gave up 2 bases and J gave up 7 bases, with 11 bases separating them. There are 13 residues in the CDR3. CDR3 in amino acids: CAISEKIEGEAFF. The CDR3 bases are TGTGCCATCAGTGAGAAAATAGAGGGTGAAGCTTTCTTT.